A single sample gave rise to the 13 T cell receptor beta chains below, sequenced in a study of memory CD4+ T cells and cytomegalovirus serostatus. Profiling relied on immunoSEQ multiplex PCR, and the TCRdb table lists in-frame clones only, not all of them. The sample records tens of thousands of clones, about 80% being singletons. Single viable CD3+CD4+CD8-CD45RO+ cells were sorted as the memory CD4+ T cells. The specimen was memory CD4+ T cells from blood. The source is an adult in good health and CMV-seropositive.

This clone was observed a few times. This sequence joins TRBV5-5 and TRBJ1-1; a weak D match, TRBD1 (5 bases). Germline CDR1 is SGHKS and CDR2 is YYEKEE (reference sequence). V dropped 0 bases and J dropped 4 bases, with 13 bases sitting between them. The CDR3 runs 15 residues. Here the CDR3 reads CASSLVTGSLTEAFF. CDR3 DNA: TGTGCCAGCAGCTTGGTCACAGGATCACTCACTGAAGCTTTCTTT. Supplemented by reference TRBV5-5 and TRBJ1-1, the full variable domain reads DAGVTQSPTHLIKTRGQQVTLRCSPISGHKSVSWYQQVLGQGPQFIFQYYEKEERGRGNFPDRFSARQFPNYSSELNVNALLLGDSALYLCASSLVTGSLTEAFFGQGTRLTVV.

The genes are TRBV18 and TRBJ1-1; D perhaps matches TRBD1 (6 bases). CDR3 length: 16 amino acids. Deletions cut 3 bases from V and 0 bases from J, with 14 bases between. CDR1 KGHSH and CDR2 LQKENI come from the germline V gene. The CDR3 is CASSPKAQGMNTEAFF. CDR3 nucleotide sequence: TGTGCCAGCTCACCGAAGGCGCAGGGGATGAACACTGAAGCTTTCTTT.

The chain uses TRBV9 and TRBJ1-6; no firm D call. Trimming shortened V by 2 bases and J by 6 bases, and 3 bases separated the two germline ends. Germline assignment: CDR1 SGDLS and CDR2 YYNGEE. The CDR3 sequence is 12 residues long. The CDR3: CASSVRNSPLHF. In DNA form, the CDR3 reads TGTGCCAGCAGCGTCCGTAATTCACCCCTCCACTTT.

The V call is TRBV21-1, the J call TRBJ1-5. TRBV21-1 is marked as a pseudogene. The length of the CDR3 is 17 residues. The CDR3 DNA reads as TGTGCCAGCAAAGACGAGAGAGGGGGGACATCTCATCAGCCCCAGCATTTT. This sequence encodes CASKDERGGTSHQPQHF.

This clone was seen just once. The chain joins TRBV27 to TRBJ2-1; D remains unclear. The CDR3 loop spans 14 amino acids. The germline V and J ends were trimmed by 3 bases and 7 bases, with 13 bases remaining between them. Germline V gene sequence: CDR1 MNHEY, CDR2 SMNVEV (reference sequence). Here the CDR3 DNA reads TGTGCCAGCAGTTTCTCCGCGGACGAGAATGAGCAGTTCTTC. As protein: CASSFSADENEQFF.

The table lists this clone with a few counts. The chain uses TRBV5-1 and TRBJ2-5, with 7 bases that match TRBD1. The CDR3 is 14 amino acids. J lost 4 bases, V lost 5 bases, and 8 bases had no gene match. Germline CDR1 is SGHRS and CDR2 is YFSETQ. CDR3 DNA sequence: TGCGCCAGCAGTCGGGCAGGGGGTTTAGAGACCCAGTACTTC. Protein: CASSRAGGLETQYF.

The rearrangement uses TRBV11-2 and TRBJ2-7; 16 positions agree with TRBD2. Unmatched junction bases numbered 5, after V lost 5 bases and J lost 4 bases. CDR3 size: 16 residues. The V gene's germline CDR1 is SGHAT and CDR2 FQNNGV. CDR3 DNA sequence: TGTGCCAGCAGCGTGGGACTAGCGGGAGGGGCATACGAGCAGTACTTC. Encoded protein: CASSVGLAGGAYEQYF.

The CDR3 bases are TGCGCCAGCAGCTCGGGACTAGCGGGCCACCCGAGAAATGAGCAGTTCTTC. Translation: CASSSGLAGHPRNEQFF. The V call is TRBV5-1, the J call TRBJ2-1; 12 nucleotides line up with TRBD2. V lost 3 bases and J lost 7; bases outside the gene matches: 11. Per germline, CDR1 SGHRS and CDR2 YFSETQ. The CDR3 spans 17 residues.

This CDR3 reads CASSLGANTEAFF. The CDR3, as DNA: TGTGCCAGCAGCTTAGGGGCGAACACTGAAGCTTTCTTT. This rearrangement joins TRBV7-3 to TRBJ1-1, with D perhaps TRBD1 (5 bases). Trimming removed 2 bases from V and 1 base from J, with 5 bases in between. The length of the CDR3 is 13 residues. Germline V lookup: CDR1 SGHTA, CDR2 FQGTGA. Full variable domain (missing parts from reference TRBV7-3 and TRBJ1-1): GAGVSQTPSNKVTEKGKYVELRCDPISGHTALYWYRQSLGQGPEFLIYFQGTGAADDSGLPNDRFFAVRPEGSVSTLKIQRTERGDSAVYLCASSLGANTEAFFGQGTRLTVV.

The sample holds a few counts of this clone. The V gene is TRBV6-5, the J gene TRBJ1-5, with 7 bases that match TRBD1. Germline V gene lookup returns CDR1 MNHEY and CDR2 SVGAGI. This CDR3 spans 12 amino acids. V lost 6 bases and J lost 7; bases outside the gene matches: 3. The CDR3 loop reads CASRTGRQPQHF. In DNA, the CDR3 is TGTGCCAGCAGGACAGGGAGACAGCCCCAGCATTTT.

The chain has TRBV15 and TRBJ1-1; D unresolved. CDR1 LNHNV and CDR2 YYDKDF come from the germline V gene (reference sequence). The CDR3 length is 15 residues. The V and J ends lost 0 bases and 4 bases respectively, with 12 bases between them. The CDR3: CATSRELGWATEAFF. The CDR3 DNA reads TGTGCCACCAGCAGAGAGTTAGGGTGGGCCACTGAAGCTTTCTTT. Full variable domain (remainder filled in from reference TRBV15 and TRBJ1-1): DAMVIQNPRYQVTQFGKPVTLSCSQTLNHNVMYWYQQKSSQAPKLLFHYYDKDFNNEADTPDNFQSRRPNTSFCFLDIRSPGLGDTAMYLCATSRELGWATEAFFGQGTRLTVV.

J is TRBJ2-1 and V is TRBV18; tentatively, D is TRBD2 (6 bases). CDR1 and CDR2 from the germline V gene are KGHSH and LQKENI. This CDR3 comprises 13 residues. Trimming removed 5 bases from V and 5 bases from J, with 10 bases in between. CDR3 sequence reads: CASSKGLNNEQFF. CDR3 in DNA: TGTGCCAGCTCAAAGGGACTCAACAATGAGCAGTTCTTC.

The genes are TRBV6-1 and TRBJ2-1, with a possible D match to TRBD1 (5 bases). This CDR3 spans 15 amino acids. The V gene's germline CDR1 is MNHNS and CDR2 SASEGT. V was cut by 8 bases and J by 0 bases, with 14 bases left in between. DNA for the CDR3: TGTGCCAGCTGGGAACAGGTCAGCTCCTACAATGAGCAGTTCTTC. Encoded protein: CASWEQVSSYNEQFF.